A single count supports the clone carrying this TCR beta chain. Its antigen remains unidentified. The assay was run at deep level. Genomic DNA belonging to each subset was distributed in equal measure over several immunoSEQ plates. Sequenced by immunoSEQ multiplex PCR; TCRdb stores in-frame clones only, minus some. The repertoire holds more than 2 million clones, roughly 94% seen once, with approximately 1.2% in the top ten. Positively selected for CCR7, the CD45RO-negative cells used as naive CD8 cells excluded terminally differentiated effector memory CD45RA+ cells. This entry comes from a study of shared clonotypes between healthy human individuals. Broader study findings: Naive subsets generally exceeded memory subsets in estimated richness. What limited the represented genetic and exposure-history diversity was the small number of donors.

Sequencing was performed on naive CD8+ T cells sorted from blood. This TCR was recovered from a man in his late teens or twenties in good health.

The CDR3 sequence: CASSTTSGGAFYNEQFF. The CDR3 bases are TGTGCCAGCAGTACGACTAGCGGGGGGGCTTTCTACAATGAGCAGTTCTTC. This chain joins TRBV2 and TRBJ2-1; 14 bases align to TRBD2. The CDR3 runs 17 residues. The germline gives CDR1 SNHLY, CDR2 FYNNEI. With V trimmed by 5 bases and J by 3 bases, 6 bases remained unmatched.